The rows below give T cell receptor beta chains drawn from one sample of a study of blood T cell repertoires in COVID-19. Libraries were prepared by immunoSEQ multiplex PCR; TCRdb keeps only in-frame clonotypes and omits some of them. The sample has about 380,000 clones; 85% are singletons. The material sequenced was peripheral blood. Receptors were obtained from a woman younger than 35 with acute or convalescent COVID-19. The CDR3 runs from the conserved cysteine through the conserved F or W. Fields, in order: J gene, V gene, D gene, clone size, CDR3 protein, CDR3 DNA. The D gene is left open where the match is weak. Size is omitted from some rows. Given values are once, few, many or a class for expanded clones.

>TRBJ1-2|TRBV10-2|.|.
CASSAYPSGGYTF
TGCGCCAGCAGTGCTTACCCCTCAGGTGGCTACACCTTC
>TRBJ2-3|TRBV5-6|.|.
CASSLGGPTTDTQYF
TGTGCCAGCAGCTTGGGAGGGCCTACCACAGATACGCAGTATTTT
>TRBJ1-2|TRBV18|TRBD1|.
CASSPEDRRNYGYTF
TGTGCCAGCTCACCGGAGGACAGGAGAAACTATGGCTACACCTTC
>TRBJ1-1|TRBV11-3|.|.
CASSLGGGVNTEAFF
TGTGCCAGCAGCTTAGGTGGAGGGGTCAACACTGAAGCTTTCTTT
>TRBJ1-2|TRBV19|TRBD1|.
CASIWGQGGYTF
TGTGCCAGTATTTGGGGACAGGGGGGCTACACCTTC
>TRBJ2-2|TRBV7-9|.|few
CASSPMGEDRGELFF
TGTGCCAGCAGCCCCATGGGAGAAGATCGCGGGGAGCTGTTTTTT
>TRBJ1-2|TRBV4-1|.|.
CASSQSPRDYGYTF
TGCGCCAGCAGCCAATCCCCCCGGGACTATGGCTACACCTTC
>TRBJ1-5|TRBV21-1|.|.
CASSNGQVDLGPQHF
TGTGCCAGCAGCAATGGACAGGTGGACCTCGGGCCCCAGCATTTT
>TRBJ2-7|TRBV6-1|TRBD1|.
CASSEARQGFYEQYF
TGTGCCAGCAGTGAAGCGAGACAGGGGTTTTACGAGCAGTACTTC
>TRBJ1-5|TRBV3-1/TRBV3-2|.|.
CASSLDRWGQPQHF
TGTGCCAGCAGTCTCGACAGGTGGGGCCAGCCCCAGCATTTT
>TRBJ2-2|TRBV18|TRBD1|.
CASSPLTGVTGELFF
TGTGCCAGCTCACCTCTAACAGGGGTAACCGGGGAGCTGTTTTTT
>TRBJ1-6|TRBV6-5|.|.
CASSYSRSSYNSPLHF
TGTGCCAGCAGTTACTCTCGGAGCTCCTATAATTCACCCCTCCACTTT
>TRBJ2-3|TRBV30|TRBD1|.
CAWSGNRDRGDTQYF
TGTGCCTGGAGCGGGAACCGGGACAGGGGCGATACGCAGTATTTT
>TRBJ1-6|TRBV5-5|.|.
CASSLVRGAYNSPLHF
TGTGCCAGCAGCTTGGTCAGGGGCGCCTATAATTCACCCCTCCACTTT
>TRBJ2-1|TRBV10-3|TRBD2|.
CAILARFSSGHNEQFF
TGTGCCATCCTCGCGCGGTTCTCTAGCGGGCACAATGAGCAGTTCTTC
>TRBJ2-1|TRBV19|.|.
CASTMRVERVLPSGEQFF
TGTGCCAGTACCATGCGGGTGGAGCGGGTCCTACCCTCGGGGGAGCAGTTCTTC
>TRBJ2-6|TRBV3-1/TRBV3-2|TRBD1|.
CASSGSGTGLSGANVLTF
TGTGCCAGCAGTGGCTCCGGGACAGGTTTATCTGGGGCCAACGTCCTGACTTTC
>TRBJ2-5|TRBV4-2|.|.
CASSQKFAYQETQYF
TGTGCCAGCAGCCAAAAGTTTGCGTACCAAGAGACCCAGTACTTC
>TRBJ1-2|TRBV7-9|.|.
CASSSPLGGNGYTF
TGTGCCAGCAGCTCCCCCCTGGGGGGTAATGGCTACACCTTC
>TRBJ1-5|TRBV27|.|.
CASSSPGSNQPQHF
TGTGCCAGCAGTTCCCCCGGTAGCAATCAGCCCCAGCATTTT
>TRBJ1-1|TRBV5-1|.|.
CASSLAGFNTEAFF
TGCGCCAGCAGCTTGGCAGGTTTCAACACTGAAGCTTTCTTT
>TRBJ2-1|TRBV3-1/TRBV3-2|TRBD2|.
CASSQEVAGDYNEQFF
TGTGCCAGCAGCCAAGAAGTAGCGGGGGATTACAATGAGCAGTTCTTC
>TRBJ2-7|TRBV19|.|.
CASSPTGYEQYF
TGTGCCAGTTCTCCGACGGGGTACGAGCAGTACTTC
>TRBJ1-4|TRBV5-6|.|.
CATTTTGNEKLFF
TGTGCCACCACGACGACGGGTAATGAAAAACTGTTTTTT
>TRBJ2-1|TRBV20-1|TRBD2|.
CSASIAGGLYEQFF
TGCAGTGCTAGTATAGCGGGAGGGTTGTATGAGCAGTTCTTC
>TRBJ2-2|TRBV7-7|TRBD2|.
CASSLNSGANTGELFF
TGTGCCAGCAGCTTAAATAGCGGGGCCAACACCGGGGAGCTGTTTTTT
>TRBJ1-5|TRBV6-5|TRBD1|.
CASSPSGTGSQPQHF
TGTGCCAGCAGTCCGTCCGGGACAGGGAGCCAGCCCCAGCATTTT
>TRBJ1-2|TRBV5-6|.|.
CASSEGDRLNYGYTF
TGTGCCAGCAGCGAGGGAGACAGGCTAAACTATGGCTACACCTTC
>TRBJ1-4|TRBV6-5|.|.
CASSYSTYGSNEKLFF
TGTGCCAGCAGTTACTCGACTTATGGATCTAATGAAAAACTGTTTTTT